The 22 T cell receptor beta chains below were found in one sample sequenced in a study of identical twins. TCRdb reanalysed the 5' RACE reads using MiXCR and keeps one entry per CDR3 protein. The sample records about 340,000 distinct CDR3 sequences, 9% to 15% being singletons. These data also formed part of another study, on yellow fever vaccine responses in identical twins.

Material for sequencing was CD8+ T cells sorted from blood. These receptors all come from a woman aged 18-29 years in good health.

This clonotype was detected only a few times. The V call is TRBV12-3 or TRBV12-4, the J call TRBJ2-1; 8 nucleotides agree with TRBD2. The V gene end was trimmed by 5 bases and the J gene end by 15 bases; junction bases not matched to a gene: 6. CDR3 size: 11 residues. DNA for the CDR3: TGTGCCAGCAGTCTGAGCGGGAGTCGGTTCTTC. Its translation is CASSLSGSRFF.

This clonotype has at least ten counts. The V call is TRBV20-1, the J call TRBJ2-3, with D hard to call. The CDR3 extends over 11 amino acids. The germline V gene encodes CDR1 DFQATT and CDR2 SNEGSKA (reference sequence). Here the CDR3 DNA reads TGCAGCGCTGAGGGCACAGATACGCAGTATTTT. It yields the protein CSAEGTDTQYF.

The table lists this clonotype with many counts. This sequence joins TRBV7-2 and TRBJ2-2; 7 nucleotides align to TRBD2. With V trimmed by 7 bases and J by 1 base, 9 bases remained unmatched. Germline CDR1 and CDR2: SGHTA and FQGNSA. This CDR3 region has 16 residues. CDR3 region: CASIPRGRGNTGELFF. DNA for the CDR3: TGTGCCAGCATCCCTCGGGGGAGGGGGAACACCGGGGAGCTGTTTTTT.

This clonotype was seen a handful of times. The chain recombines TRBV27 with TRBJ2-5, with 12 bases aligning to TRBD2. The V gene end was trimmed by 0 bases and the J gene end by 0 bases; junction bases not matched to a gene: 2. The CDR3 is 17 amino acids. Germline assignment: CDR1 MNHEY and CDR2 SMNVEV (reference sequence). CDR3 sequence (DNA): TGTGCCAGCAGTTTATCGAGACTAGCGGGAGACCAAGAGACCCAGTACTTC. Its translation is CASSLSRLAGDQETQYF.

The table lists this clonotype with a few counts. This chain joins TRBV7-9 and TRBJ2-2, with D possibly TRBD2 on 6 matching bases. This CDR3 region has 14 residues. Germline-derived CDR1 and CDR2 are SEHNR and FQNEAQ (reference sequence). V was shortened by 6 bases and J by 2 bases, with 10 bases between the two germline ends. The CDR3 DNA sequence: TGTGCCAGCAGGGGCGGGGCCAACACCGGGGAGCTGTTTTTT. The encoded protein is CASRGGANTGELFF. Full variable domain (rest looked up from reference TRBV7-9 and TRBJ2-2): DTGVSQNPRHKITKRGQNVTFRCDPISEHNRLYWYRQTLGQGPEFLTYFQNEAQLEKSRLLSDRFSAERPKGSFSTLEIQRTEQGDSAMYLCASRGGANTGELFFGEGSRLTVL.

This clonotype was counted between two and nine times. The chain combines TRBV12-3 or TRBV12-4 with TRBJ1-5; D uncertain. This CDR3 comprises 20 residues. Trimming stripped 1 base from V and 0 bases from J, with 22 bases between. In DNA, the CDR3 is TGTGCCAGCAGTTTAGTGGTGACATCCGAAGGGATCTATAGCAATCAGCCCCAGCATTTT. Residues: CASSLVVTSEGIYSNQPQHF.

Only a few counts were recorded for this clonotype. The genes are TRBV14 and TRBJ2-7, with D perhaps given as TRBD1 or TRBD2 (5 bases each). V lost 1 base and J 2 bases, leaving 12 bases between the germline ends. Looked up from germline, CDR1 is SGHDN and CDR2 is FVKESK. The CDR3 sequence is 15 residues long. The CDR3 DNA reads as TGTGCCAGCAGCCAAGTCGGGACGGGTACCTACGAGCAGTACGTC. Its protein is CASSQVGTGTYEQYV.

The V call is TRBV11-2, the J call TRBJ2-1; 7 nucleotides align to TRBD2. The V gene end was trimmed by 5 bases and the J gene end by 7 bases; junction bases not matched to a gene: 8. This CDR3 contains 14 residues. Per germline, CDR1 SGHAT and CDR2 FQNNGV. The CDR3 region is CASSPHPGGNEQFF. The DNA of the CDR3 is TGTGCCAGCAGCCCCCACCCGGGGGGTAATGAGCAGTTCTTC.

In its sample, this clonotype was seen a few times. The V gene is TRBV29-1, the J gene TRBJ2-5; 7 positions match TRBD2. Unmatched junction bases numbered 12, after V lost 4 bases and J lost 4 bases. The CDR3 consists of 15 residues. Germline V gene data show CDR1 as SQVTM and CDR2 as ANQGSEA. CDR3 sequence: CSVGVQRGLLETQYF. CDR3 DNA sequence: TGCAGCGTTGGTGTTCAGCGGGGTCTCTTAGAGACCCAGTACTTC.

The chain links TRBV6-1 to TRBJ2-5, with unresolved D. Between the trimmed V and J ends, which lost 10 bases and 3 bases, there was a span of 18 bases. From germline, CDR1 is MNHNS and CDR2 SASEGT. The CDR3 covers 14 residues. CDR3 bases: TGTGCCACGGACGCGGACCCCCCCAAAGAGACCCAGTACTTC. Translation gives CATDADPPKETQYF.

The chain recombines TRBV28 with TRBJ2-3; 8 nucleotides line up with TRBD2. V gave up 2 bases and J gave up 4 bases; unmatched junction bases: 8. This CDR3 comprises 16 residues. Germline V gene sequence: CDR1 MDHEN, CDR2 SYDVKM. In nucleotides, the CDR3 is TGTGCCAGCAGTTTAATAGCGGGGCTGGGGGCAGATACGCAGTATTTT. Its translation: CASSLIAGLGADTQYF.

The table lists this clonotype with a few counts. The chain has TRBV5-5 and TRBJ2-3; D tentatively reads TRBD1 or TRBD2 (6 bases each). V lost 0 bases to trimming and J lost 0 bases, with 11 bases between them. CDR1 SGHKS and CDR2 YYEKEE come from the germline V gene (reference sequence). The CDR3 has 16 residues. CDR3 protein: CASSLDTGASTDTQYF. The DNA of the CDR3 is TGTGCCAGCAGCTTGGATACGGGGGCTAGCACAGATACGCAGTATTTT.

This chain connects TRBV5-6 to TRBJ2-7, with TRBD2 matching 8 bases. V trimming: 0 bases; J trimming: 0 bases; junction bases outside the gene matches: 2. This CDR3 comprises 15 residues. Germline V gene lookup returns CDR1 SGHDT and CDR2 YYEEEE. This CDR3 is CASSLELAASYEQYF. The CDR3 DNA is TGTGCCAGCAGCTTGGAACTAGCGGCCTCCTACGAGCAGTACTTC.

The CDR3 sequence: CASSLGDTEQYF. The CDR3 DNA is TGTGCCAGCAGCCTGGGAGATACGGAGCAGTACTTC. The V and J genes are TRBV7-8 and TRBJ2-7, with a tentative D call TRBD2 (5 bases). This CDR3 spans 12 amino acids. Germline lookup yields CDR1 SGHVS and CDR2 FQNEAQ. V was shortened by 5 bases and J by 7 bases, with 12 bases between the two germline ends. The full variable domain, rest sourced from reference TRBV7-8 and TRBJ2-7, is GAGVSQSPRYKVAKRGQDVALRCDPISGHVSLFWYQQALGQGPEFLTYFQNEAQLDKSGLPSDRFFAERPEGSVSTLKIQRTQQEDSAVYLCASSLGDTEQYFGPGTRLTVT.

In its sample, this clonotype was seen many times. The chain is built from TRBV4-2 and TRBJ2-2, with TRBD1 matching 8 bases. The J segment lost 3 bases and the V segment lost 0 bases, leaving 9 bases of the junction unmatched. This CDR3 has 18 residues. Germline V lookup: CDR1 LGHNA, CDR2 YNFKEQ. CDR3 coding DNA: TGTGCCAGCAGCCAAGATCCGGCGGGCAGGGGGCACACCGGGGAGCTGTTTTTT. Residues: CASSQDPAGRGHTGELFF.

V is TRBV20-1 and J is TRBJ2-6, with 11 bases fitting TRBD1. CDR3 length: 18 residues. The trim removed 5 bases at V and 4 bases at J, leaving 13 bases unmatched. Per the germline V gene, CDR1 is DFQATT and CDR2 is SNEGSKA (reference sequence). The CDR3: CSAFWTGGSSSGANVLTF. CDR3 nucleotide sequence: TGCAGTGCTTTTTGGACAGGGGGCTCCTCCTCCGGGGCCAACGTCCTGACTTTC.

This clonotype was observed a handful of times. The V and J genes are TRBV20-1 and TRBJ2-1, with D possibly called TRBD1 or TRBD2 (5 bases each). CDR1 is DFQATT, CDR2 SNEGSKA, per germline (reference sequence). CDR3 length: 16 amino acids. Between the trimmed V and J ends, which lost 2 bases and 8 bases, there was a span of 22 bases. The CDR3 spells CSARYTPEGLRDEQFF. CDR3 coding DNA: TGCAGTGCTAGATATACACCAGAGGGGTTAAGAGATGAGCAGTTCTTC.

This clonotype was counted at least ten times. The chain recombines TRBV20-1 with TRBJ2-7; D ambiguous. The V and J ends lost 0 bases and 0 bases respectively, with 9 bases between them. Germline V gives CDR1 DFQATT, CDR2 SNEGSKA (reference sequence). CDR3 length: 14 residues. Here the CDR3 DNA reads TGCAGTGCTAGAGATGACGCATCCTCCTACGAGCAGTACGTC. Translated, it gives CSARDDASSYEQYV.

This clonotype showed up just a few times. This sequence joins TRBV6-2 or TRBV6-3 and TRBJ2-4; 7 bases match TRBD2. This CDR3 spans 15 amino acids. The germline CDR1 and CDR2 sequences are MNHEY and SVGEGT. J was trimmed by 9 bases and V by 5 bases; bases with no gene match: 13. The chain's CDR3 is CASSAKGGGSSIQYF. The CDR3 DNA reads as TGTGCCAGCAGTGCCAAGGGCGGGGGTAGCAGCATTCAGTACTTC.

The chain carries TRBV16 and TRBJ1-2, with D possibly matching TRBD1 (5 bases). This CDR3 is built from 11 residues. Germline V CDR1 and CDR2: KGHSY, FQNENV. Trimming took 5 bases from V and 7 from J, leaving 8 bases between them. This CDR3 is CASSGGRGYTF. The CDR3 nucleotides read TGTGCCAGCAGCGGGGGACGTGGCTACACCTTC.

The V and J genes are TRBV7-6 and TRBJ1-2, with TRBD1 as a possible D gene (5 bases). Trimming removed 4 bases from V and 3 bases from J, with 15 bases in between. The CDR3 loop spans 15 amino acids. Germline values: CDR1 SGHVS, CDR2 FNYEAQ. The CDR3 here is CASSSRFGGYYGYTF. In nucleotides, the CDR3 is TGTGCCAGCAGCTCCCGTTTCGGGGGATACTATGGCTACACCTTC.

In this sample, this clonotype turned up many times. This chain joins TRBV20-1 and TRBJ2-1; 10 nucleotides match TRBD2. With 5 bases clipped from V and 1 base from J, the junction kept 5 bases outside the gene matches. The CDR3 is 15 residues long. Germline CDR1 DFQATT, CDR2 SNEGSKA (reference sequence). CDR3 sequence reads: CSAGLAETSYNEQFF. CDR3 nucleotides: TGCAGTGCTGGACTAGCGGAGACTTCCTACAATGAGCAGTTCTTC.